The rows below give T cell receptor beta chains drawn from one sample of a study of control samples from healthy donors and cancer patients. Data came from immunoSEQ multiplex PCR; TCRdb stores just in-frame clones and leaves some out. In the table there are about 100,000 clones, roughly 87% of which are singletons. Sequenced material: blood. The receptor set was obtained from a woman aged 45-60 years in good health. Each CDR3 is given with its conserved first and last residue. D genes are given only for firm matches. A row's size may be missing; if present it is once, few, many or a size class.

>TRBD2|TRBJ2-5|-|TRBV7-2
CASSLGREERGASETQYF
TGTGCCAGCAGCTTAGGCCGGGAGGAGCGGGGGGCGTCAGAGACCCAGTACTTC
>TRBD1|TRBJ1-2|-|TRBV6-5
CASSSGQERLGYTF
TGTGCCAGCAGTTCCGGACAGGAACGGCTAGGCTACACCTTC
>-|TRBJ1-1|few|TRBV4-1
CASSQRGTEAFF
TGCGCCAGCAGCCAAAGGGGAACTGAAGCTTTCTTT
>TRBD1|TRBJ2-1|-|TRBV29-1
CSVAGTGVNEQFF
TGCAGCGTTGCGGGGACAGGGGTCAATGAGCAGTTCTTC
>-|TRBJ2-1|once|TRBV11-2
CASSPAHYRAAGRNEQFF
TGTGCCAGCAGCCCCGCTCATTACAGGGCCGCCGGGAGAAATGAGCAGTTCTTC
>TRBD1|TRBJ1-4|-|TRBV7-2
CASSLNTGGLDQLFF
TGTGCCAGCAGCCTAAATACAGGGGGCCTAGACCAACTGTTTTTT
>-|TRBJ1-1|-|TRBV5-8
CASSLDSPNTEAFF
TGTGCCAGCAGCTTGGACAGCCCGAACACTGAAGCTTTCTTT
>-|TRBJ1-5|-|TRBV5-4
CASSLGGSNQPQHF
TGTGCCAGCAGCTTGGGCGGGAGCAATCAGCCCCAGCATTTT
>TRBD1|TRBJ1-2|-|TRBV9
CASSPRGGQGTRGYTF
TGTGCCAGCAGCCCGCGAGGGGGACAGGGGACGAGGGGCTACACCTTC
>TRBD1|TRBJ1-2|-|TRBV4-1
CASSQEGTGYTNYGYTF
TGCGCCAGCAGCCAAGAAGGGACAGGGTATACTAACTATGGCTACACCTTC
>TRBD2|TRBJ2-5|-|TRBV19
CASSIRHGLAGGPETQYF
TGTGCCAGTAGTATCCGCCACGGACTAGCGGGGGGGCCAGAGACCCAGTACTTC
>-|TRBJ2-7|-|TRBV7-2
CASTLLNEQYF
TGTGCCAGCACCCTCCTTAACGAGCAGTACTTC
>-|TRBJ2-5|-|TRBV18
CASSPLDTPAGTQYF
TGTGCCAGCTCACCCTTGGACACCCCGGCGGGGACCCAGTACTTC
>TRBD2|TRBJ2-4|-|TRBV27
CASRRGGRRDIQYF
TGTGCCAGCAGACGCGGGGGACGGAGGGACATTCAGTACTTC
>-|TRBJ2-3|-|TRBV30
CAWSVRTDTQYF
TGTGCCTGGAGTGTACGGACAGATACGCAGTATTTT
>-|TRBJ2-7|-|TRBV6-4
CASSDSQGIHEQYF
TGTGCCAGCAGTGACTCACAGGGTATCCACGAGCAGTACTTC
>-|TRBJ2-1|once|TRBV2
CASSEGYNEQFF
TGTGCCAGCAGTGAAGGGTACAATGAGCAGTTCTTC
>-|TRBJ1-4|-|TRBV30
CASDRYTTNEKLFF
TGTGCCTCGGACAGATATACAACTAATGAAAAACTGTTTTTT
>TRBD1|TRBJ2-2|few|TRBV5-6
CASSSQGVPNTGELFF
TGTGCCAGCAGCTCACAGGGGGTTCCTAACACCGGGGAGCTGTTTTTT
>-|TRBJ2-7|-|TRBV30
CAWSPGSTYEQYF
TGTGCCTGGAGTCCGGGGTCGACATACGAGCAGTACTTC
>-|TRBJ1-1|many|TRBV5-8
CASSLTYTEAFF
TGTGCCAGCAGCTTAACATACACTGAAGCTTTCTTT
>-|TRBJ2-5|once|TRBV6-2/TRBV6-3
CASSYLTPGETQYF
TGTGCCAGCAGTTACTTGACCCCCGGGGAGACCCAGTACTTC
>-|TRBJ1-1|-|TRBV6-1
CASSDNPEAFF
TGTGCCAGCAGTGACAATCCTGAAGCTTTCTTT
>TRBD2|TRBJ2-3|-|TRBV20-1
CSASFAGGPGRTQYF
TGCAGTGCTAGTTTTGCGGGAGGGCCTGGTCGGACGCAGTATTTT
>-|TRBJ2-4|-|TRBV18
CASSLPQGIQYF
TGTGCCAGCTCACTCCCACAGGGCATTCAGTACTTC
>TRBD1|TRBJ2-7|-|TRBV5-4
CASSVRGYYEQYF
TGTGCCAGCAGCGTCAGGGGGTACTACGAGCAGTACTTC
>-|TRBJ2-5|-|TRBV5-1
CASSLAVAGETQYF
TGCGCCAGCAGCTTGGCCGTGGCTGGGGAGACCCAGTACTTC
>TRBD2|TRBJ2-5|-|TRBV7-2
CASSPTLLAGGPVQYF
TGTGCCAGCAGCCCTACTTTACTAGCGGGAGGGCCCGTCCAGTACTTC
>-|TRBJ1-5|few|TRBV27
CASSLSGDLVPQHF
TGTGCCAGCAGTTTATCCGGGGATCTGGTGCCCCAGCATTTT
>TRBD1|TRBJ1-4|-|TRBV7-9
CASSLSGQGPVEKLFF
TGTGCCAGCAGCTTATCCGGACAGGGGCCGGTAGAAAAACTGTTTTTT
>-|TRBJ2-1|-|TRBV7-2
CASSLVRAGPNNEQFF
TGTGCCAGCAGCTTAGTCCGGGCCGGACCAAACAATGAGCAGTTCTTC
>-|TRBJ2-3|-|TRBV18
CASSPAVSSDTQYF
TGTGCCAGCTCACCCGCTGTGAGTTCAGATACGCAGTATTTT
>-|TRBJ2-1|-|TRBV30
CAWSPASSRPYNEQFF
TGTGCCTGGAGTCCCGCTTCCTCGAGGCCCTACAATGAGCAGTTCTTC
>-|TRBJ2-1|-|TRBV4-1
CASSQFAEQFF
TGCGCCAGCAGCCAATTTGCTGAGCAGTTCTTC
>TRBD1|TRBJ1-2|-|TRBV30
CAWSYGQGATGYTF
TGTGCCTGGAGTTACGGACAGGGGGCGACTGGCTACACCTTC
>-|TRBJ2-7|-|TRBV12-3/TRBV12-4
CASRTGFYEQYF
TGTGCCAGCAGAACAGGGTTCTACGAGCAGTACTTC
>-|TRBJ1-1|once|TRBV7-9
CASRSGTNTEAFF
TGTGCCAGCAGGTCCGGGACGAACACTGAAGCTTTCTTT
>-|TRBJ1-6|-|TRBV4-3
CASSQGAYSPLHF
TGCGCCAGCAGCCAAGGGGCCTATTCACCCCTCCACTTT
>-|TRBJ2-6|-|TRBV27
CASSNLRVAGANVLTF
TGTGCCAGCAGTAACCTCCGCGTCGCTGGGGCCAACGTCCTGACTTTC
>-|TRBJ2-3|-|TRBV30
CAWSEGGPTDTQYF
TGTGCCTGGAGTGAGGGGGGGCCTACAGATACGCAGTATTTT
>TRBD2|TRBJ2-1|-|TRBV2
CASSRGETNEQFF
TGTGCCAGCTCCCGGGGGGAAACCAATGAGCAGTTCTTC